Presented here are 8 T cell receptor beta chains from one specimen sequenced in a study of blood T cell repertoires in COVID-19. Clones were read by immunoSEQ multiplex PCR, and TCRdb kept only the in-frame ones, dropping some. The table includes over 120,000 clones, 87% detected once. The sample comprised peripheral blood. Every receptor here comes from a woman aged 45-65 years with active or convalescent COVID-19.

In this sample, this clone turned up a few times. The chain recombines TRBV28 with TRBJ2-2, with 8 bases aligning to TRBD1. The germline V gene encodes CDR1 MDHEN and CDR2 SYDVKM. The CDR3 is 15 amino acids. The trim removed 1 base at V and 6 bases at J, leaving 4 bases unmatched. The CDR3 sequence: CASSLSGGDAGELFF. The CDR3 nucleotides read TGTGCCAGCAGTTTATCAGGGGGCGACGCCGGGGAGCTGTTTTTT.

The chain joins TRBV28 to TRBJ1-5; maybe TRBD1 (6 bases). Trimming cost V 3 bases and J 4 bases, with 16 bases left between them. The CDR3 covers 16 residues. Germline CDR1 and CDR2: MDHEN and SYDVKM. The CDR3 region has the DNA TGTGCCAGCAGTTTCCCGACAGGCATCCTTAATCAGCCCCAGCATTTT. Translation: CASSFPTGILNQPQHF.

The CDR3 DNA reads as TGTGCCAGCAGCTGGGGACAGGGAGGAGAGACCCAGTACTTC. Translating gives CASSWGQGGETQYF. The chain employs TRBV6-2 or TRBV6-3 and TRBJ2-5; 9 bases map to TRBD1. Germline trimming cut 6 bases from V and 4 bases from J; bases unmatched to any gene: 6. Per germline, CDR1 MNHEY and CDR2 SVGEGT. The CDR3 has 14 amino acids.

The J gene is TRBJ1-1, the V gene TRBV9; TRBD1 aligns across 8 bases. Germline CDR1 is SGDLS and CDR2 is YYNGEE. The CDR3 covers 14 residues. After removal of 4 bases from V and 4 bases from J, the junction contained 6 bases not matched to a gene. Here the CDR3 DNA reads TGTGCCAGCAGCCCAGGGACAGGCGGCACTGAAGCTTTCTTT. Its translation is CASSPGTGGTEAFF. Full variable domain (rest looked up from reference TRBV9 and TRBJ1-1): DSGVTQTPKHLITATGQRVTLRCSPRSGDLSVYWYQQSLDQGLQFLIQYYNGEERAKGNILERFSAQQFPDLHSELNLSSLELGDSALYFCASSPGTGGTEAFFGQGTRLTVV.

This sequence joins TRBV30 and TRBJ1-5; D possibly corresponds to TRBD1 (6 bases). V was clipped by 5 bases and J by 6 bases, with 17 bases between them. The germline gives CDR1 GTSNPN, CDR2 SVGIG (reference sequence). The CDR3 contains 14 residues. As DNA, the CDR3 is TGTGCCTGGGGTATCGGTGGGGGCGGTCAGCCCCAGCATTTT. Translated: CAWGIGGGGQPQHF.

The chain links TRBV7-9 to TRBJ1-6; 7 nucleotides line up with TRBD1. This CDR3 has 18 amino acids. Germline assignment: CDR1 SEHNR and CDR2 FQNEAQ (reference sequence). The V gene end was trimmed by 5 bases and the J gene end by 5 bases; junction bases not matched to a gene: 15. CDR3 DNA sequence: TGTGCCAGCAGCCGCCAAAGCAGACAGGGCGCTAATAATTCACCCCTCCACTTT. Translating it yields CASSRQSRQGANNSPLHF. The variable domain in full, with the rest retrieved from reference TRBV7-9 and TRBJ1-6, is DTGVSQNPRHKITKRGQNVTFRCDPISEHNRLYWYRQTLGQGPEFLTYFQNEAQLEKSRLLSDRFSAERPKGSFSTLEIQRTEQGDSAMYLCASSRQSRQGANNSPLHFGNGTRLTVT.

The gene calls are TRBV9 and TRBJ2-1, with 10 bases identical to TRBD2. CDR3 length equals 17 residues. CDR1 and CDR2 (germline): SGDLS, YYNGEE. Trimming removed 2 bases from V and 1 base from J; junction bases left unmatched: 6. The CDR3 nucleotides read TGTGCCAGCAGCGTTACTAGCGGGACATGGTCCTACAATGAGCAGTTCTTC. It encodes CASSVTSGTWSYNEQFF.

The chain combines TRBV5-5 with TRBJ1-6, with D possibly matching TRBD1 (6 bases). The germline V gene encodes CDR1 SGHKS and CDR2 YYEKEE (reference sequence). Deletions cut 0 bases from V and 1 base from J, with 14 bases between. The CDR3 consists of 18 residues. As DNA, the CDR3 is TGTGCCAGCAGCTTGGTTCCGACACAGGGTTCCTATAATTCACCCCTCCACTTT. Translated, it gives CASSLVPTQGSYNSPLHF.